Listed here are 3 T cell receptor beta chains from one sample, sequenced in a study of beta chain features in type 1 diabetes. The whole isolated RNA underwent reverse transcription, so sequencing captured expressed TCRB transcripts. Assay: immunoSEQ multiplex PCR; the TCRdb copy retains only in-frame clones and omits some. The data contain about 620,000 clones, around a sixth of them singletons. Sequences were obtained from naive CD4+ T cells from blood. These receptors were taken from a man aged 18-30 years in good health.

This chain joins TRBV7-9 and TRBJ2-4; perhaps TRBD2 as D (6 bases). From germline, CDR1 is SEHNR and CDR2 FQNEAQ (reference sequence). CDR3 length: 15 amino acids. Trimming cost V 3 bases and J 1 base, with 10 bases left between them. The CDR3 DNA reads as TGTGCCAGCAGCTTGGGGGGTATCGCCAAAAACATTCAGTACTTC. Residues: CASSLGGIAKNIQYF. The entire variable domain, with the rest obtained from reference TRBV7-9 and TRBJ2-4, is as follows: DTGVSQNPRHKITKRGQNVTFRCDPISEHNRLYWYRQTLGQGPEFLTYFQNEAQLEKSRLLSDRFSAERPKGSFSTLEIQRTEQGDSAMYLCASSLGGIAKNIQYFGAGTRLSVL.

This clone was seen only once. The chain employs TRBV11-2 and TRBJ2-7, with a tentative D call TRBD1 (6 bases). Germline loops: CDR1 SGHAT, CDR2 FQNNGV. Trimming took off 5 bases at V and 5 bases at J, with 16 bases between the two ends. CDR3 length: 14 residues. This chain's CDR3 is CASSRTTGPHEQYF. As DNA, the CDR3 is TGTGCCAGCAGCCGTACGACAGGTCCCCACGAGCAGTACTTC.

This clone was recorded a few times. Other DNA sequences in the same sample also yield this CDR3. The rearrangement links TRBV4-1 to TRBJ2-7, with TRBD1 identical over 10 bases. This CDR3 has 15 amino acids. V gave up 3 bases and J gave up 1 base; unmatched junction bases: 3. CDR1 is MGHRA, CDR2 YSYEKL, per germline. The CDR3 sequence is CASSQPGQGSYEQYF. For the CDR3, the DNA is TGCGCCAGCAGCCAGCCGGGACAGGGGTCCTACGAGCAGTACTTC.